Listed here are 14 T cell receptor beta chains from one sample, sequenced in a study of T cell repertoires in cytomegalovirus infection. Which antigens these TCRs recognize remains unknown. TCRdb analysed the reads with MiXCR anew, one entry per CDR3 protein. The table records about 830,000 distinct CDR3 sequences, around a third of them present only once. Sequenced material: cultured CD8+ T cells from PBMCs, taken from culture after CMV antigen stimulation. These receptors originate from a human donor in good health (CMV status not recorded). Some clones in this sample may be carry-over from other donors' samples.

This chain links TRBV12-3 or TRBV12-4 with TRBJ1-3; D is uncertain. Trimming stripped 0 bases from V and 4 bases from J, with 10 bases between. The CDR3 contains 15 residues. CDR3 in amino acids: CASSLARYPGNTIYF. Written as DNA, the CDR3 is TGTGCCAGCAGTTTAGCGAGATACCCGGGAAACACCATATATTTT.

The V gene is TRBV6-1, the J gene TRBJ2-7, with D perhaps matching TRBD1 (6 bases). V was shortened by 1 base and J by 5 bases, with 9 bases between the two germline ends. The CDR3 loop spans 13 amino acids. Per germline, CDR1 MNHNS and CDR2 SASEGT. CDR3 in amino acids: CASSEGRGHEQYF. The CDR3, as DNA: TGTGCCAGCAGTGAAGGCAGGGGTCACGAGCAGTACTTC.

The chain links TRBV10-3 to TRBJ2-1; no definite D call. CDR1 is ENHRY, CDR2 SYGVKD, per germline. The CDR3 sequence is 15 residues long. V dropped 4 bases and J dropped 0 bases, with 10 bases sitting between them. The CDR3 loop is CAISVAGISYNEQFF. Written as DNA, the CDR3 is TGTGCCATCAGTGTCGCAGGCATCTCCTACAATGAGCAGTTCTTC.

As regards this clonotype: An end of the junction does not agree with germline; a read error may underlie this. The V and J genes are TRBV6-4 and TRBJ2-1; TRBD2 aligns across 11 bases. This CDR3 is built from 15 residues. Per the germline V gene, CDR1 is MRHNA and CDR2 is SNTAGT. CDR3 sequence: CASSMGASGGHDQFF. The CDR3, as DNA: TGTGCCAGCAGCATGGGGGCTAGCGGGGGGCATGACCAGTTCTTC.

With respect to this clonotype: One end of the junction does not line up with germline, which may come from a read error. This chain uses TRBV12-3 or TRBV12-4 with TRBJ1-5; maybe TRBD1 (5 bases). The CDR3 covers 12 residues. The CDR3 coding sequence is TGTGCCAGCAGCCCCGGGGGACTGCCCCGGCATTTT. It is translated as CASSPGGLPRHF.

In its sample, this clonotype was seen once. The chain's CDR3 is CASSVDPTDVDTQYF. The CDR3 nucleotides read TGTGCCAGCAGCGTAGATCCAACAGATGTAGATACGCAGTATTTT. V and J are TRBV9 and TRBJ2-3; D unresolved. This CDR3 is 15 amino acids long. V lost 0 bases, J lost 5 bases, and 13 bases lay in between. Per the germline V gene, CDR1 is SGDLS and CDR2 is YYNGEE. The whole variable domain, remainder taken from reference TRBV9 and TRBJ2-3, is DSGVTQTPKHLITATGQRVTLRCSPRSGDLSVYWYQQSLDQGLQFLIQYYNGEERAKGNILERFSAQQFPDLHSELNLSSLELGDSALYFCASSVDPTDVDTQYFGPGTRLTVL.

This chain uses TRBV4-3 with TRBJ2-1; TRBD1 or TRBD2 may be the D gene (6 bases each). The CDR3 contains 15 residues. Germline V lookup: CDR1 LGHNA, CDR2 YSLEER. The germline V and J ends were trimmed by 1 base and 6 bases, with 13 bases remaining between them. CDR3 coding DNA: TGCGCCAGCAGCCAAGCTCCTGGAGGGGGCAATGAGCAGTTCTTC. It is translated as CASSQAPGGGNEQFF.

V usage is TRBV19 and J usage is TRBJ1-2; unclear D gene. The V end was cut by 5 bases, the J end by 3 bases, with 13 bases between. CDR1 and CDR2 (germline): LNHDA, SQIVND (reference sequence). This CDR3 is 14 amino acids long. In DNA form, the CDR3 reads TGTGCCAGTAGTTCCCCCACTGTGGACTATGGCTACACCTTC. This codes for CASSSPTVDYGYTF. Based on the CDR3 plus reference TRBV19 and TRBJ1-2, the full variable domain is DGGITQSPKYLFRKEGQNVTLSCEQNLNHDAMYWYRQDPGQGLRLIYYSQIVNDFQKGDIAEGYSVSREKKESFPLTVTSAQKNPTAFYLCASSSPTVDYGYTFGSGTRLTVV.

This clonotype was seen many times. The chain recombines TRBV7-2 with TRBJ2-1; D call uncertain. The CDR3 is 16 amino acids. V was pared by 2 bases and J by 8 bases, with 19 bases between. CDR1 is SGHTA, CDR2 FQGNSA, per germline. CDR3 sequence reads: CASSLWLSQQLDEQFF. The CDR3 DNA reads as TGTGCCAGCAGCTTATGGCTCAGCCAGCAGCTCGATGAGCAGTTCTTC.

This clonotype was found a few times. The V gene is TRBV12-3 or TRBV12-4, the J gene TRBJ2-7; D is uncertain. This CDR3 region has 12 residues. The V and J ends lost 5 bases and 3 bases respectively, with 8 bases between them. Here the CDR3 reads CASSGPGYEQYF. In DNA, the CDR3 is TGTGCCAGCAGTGGACCGGGCTACGAGCAGTACTTC.

This clonotype was found once. The J gene is TRBJ2-1, the V gene TRBV10-3; maybe TRBD2 (5 bases). The CDR3 is made up of 16 amino acids. Per the germline V gene, CDR1 is ENHRY and CDR2 is SYGVKD. V lost 7 bases and J 0 bases, leaving 16 bases between the germline ends. The CDR3 is CAITTRAPSSYNEQFF. DNA for the CDR3: TGTGCCATCACAACGAGGGCCCCCAGCTCCTACAATGAGCAGTTCTTC.

About this clonotype: One end of the junction does not line up with germline, which may come from a read error. This chain joins TRBV7-6 and TRBJ2-5; maybe TRBD2 (5 bases). This CDR3 contains 14 residues. Germline lookup yields CDR1 SGHVS and CDR2 FNYEAQ. The CDR3 sequence is CASSLRDFQETQYF. The CDR3 DNA sequence: TGTGCTAGCAGCTTACGGGATTTCCAAGAGACCCAGTACTTC.

The sample holds a few counts of this clonotype. This chain uses TRBV7-9 with TRBJ2-7; no clear D gene. With 1 base removed from V and 4 bases from J, the gap between germline ends came to 11 bases. CDR3 length equals 14 residues. Germline V gene sequence: CDR1 SEHNR, CDR2 FQNEAQ (reference sequence). CDR3 sequence: CASSLEVAAYEQYF. CDR3 in DNA: TGTGCCAGCAGCTTAGAGGTGGCAGCGTACGAGCAGTACTTC. The full variable domain, its missing parts supplied by reference TRBV7-9 and TRBJ2-7, is DTGVSQNPRHKITKRGQNVTFRCDPISEHNRLYWYRQTLGQGPEFLTYFQNEAQLEKSRLLSDRFSAERPKGSFSTLEIQRTEQGDSAMYLCASSLEVAAYEQYFGPGTRLTVT.

V is TRBV6-6 and J is TRBJ2-5, with 11 bases lining up with TRBD2. The trim removed 0 bases at V and 5 bases at J, leaving 20 bases unmatched. This CDR3 has 21 residues. Germline lookup yields CDR1 MNHNY and CDR2 SVGAGI (reference sequence). The DNA for the CDR3 is TGTGCCAGCAGTTACTCCTTAGAGGGACTAGCGGAAATACGTGGGGGGGAGACCCAGTACTTC. Amino acid sequence: CASSYSLEGLAEIRGGETQYF.